A single sample gave rise to the 23 T cell receptor beta chains below, sequenced in a study of circulating and synovial CD4+ cells in juvenile arthritis. Generated by immunoSEQ multiplex PCR, the TCRdb table keeps only in-frame clones and is missing some. Among about 33,000 clones listed, roughly 96% were seen once. Sequenced: CD4+ T cells from blood. These receptors came from a human donor with juvenile idiopathic arthritis.

The chain has TRBV4-1 and TRBJ2-5, with 10 bases aligning to TRBD2. This CDR3 has 14 amino acids. Germline V gene lookup returns CDR1 MGHRA and CDR2 YSYEKL. V shed 4 bases and J 5 bases; nucleotides not matched to a gene: 4. CDR3 sequence reads: CASSLQGLAETQYF. The CDR3 DNA is TGCGCCAGCAGCCTGCAGGGACTAGCGGAGACCCAGTACTTC.

The chain links TRBV28 to TRBJ2-3, with D unresolved. Germline CDR1 and CDR2: MDHEN and SYDVKM. The CDR3 is 14 residues long. V was shortened by 3 bases and J by 6 bases, with 13 bases between the two germline ends. CDR3 bases: TGTGCCAGCAGTTTCTATTACCTTGCGGATACGCAGTATTTT. This codes for CASSFYYLADTQYF.

This sequence joins TRBV5-1 and TRBJ2-3, with TRBD2 matching 9 bases. The CDR3 consists of 16 residues. V dropped 3 bases and J dropped 2; count of bases not matched to a gene: 7. Germline CDR1 is SGHRS and CDR2 is YFSETQ. CDR3 nucleotides: TGCGCCAGCAGCTCGGGACTAGCTCTCGACACAGATACGCAGTATTTT. It specifies CASSSGLALDTDTQYF.

The V call is TRBV6-5, the J call TRBJ1-1; no definite D call. This CDR3 spans 13 amino acids. V was pared by 3 bases and J by 1 base, with 6 bases between. Germline V CDR1 and CDR2: MNHEY, SVGAGI. The CDR3 DNA reads as TGTGCCAGCAGTTATCGGAGGAACACTGAAGCTTTCTTT. This sequence encodes CASSYRRNTEAFF.

The chain couples TRBV15 to TRBJ1-4, with D tentatively TRBD1 (5 bases). With 1 base removed from V and 8 bases from J, the gap between germline ends came to 14 bases. The germline V gene has CDR1 LNHNV and CDR2 YYDKDF (reference sequence). The CDR3 is 15 residues long. DNA of the CDR3: TGTGCCACCAGCAGAGTCCAAGGGGAGGGGGAAAAACTGTTTTTT. Translating gives CATSRVQGEGEKLFF.

Turning to this clone: Mismatch with germline at one junction end may stem from a read error. The J gene is TRBJ2-1, the V gene TRBV5-6, with D possibly TRBD2 on 6 matching bases. The length of the CDR3 is 11 residues. Germline assignment: CDR1 SGHDT and CDR2 YYEEEE. The CDR3 bases are TGTGCCAGCAGCCTGGAGGGACTCGACCTCTTC. It translates to CASSLEGLDLF.

The V gene is TRBV5-1, the J gene TRBJ1-1; tentative D call: TRBD1 (6 bases). CDR3 length: 14 residues. Germline V gene sequence: CDR1 SGHRS, CDR2 YFSETQ. Trimming stripped 4 bases from V and 1 base from J, with 11 bases between. The CDR3 loop is CASSLGHSNTEAFF. Written as DNA, the CDR3 is TGCGCCAGCAGCCTGGGACACTCGAACACTGAAGCTTTCTTT.

The count of this clone is one. V and J are TRBV9 and TRBJ2-2; 7 bases align to TRBD2. Trimming took 0 bases from V and 3 from J; bases not matched to a gene: 8. CDR3 length equals 17 residues. Germline values: CDR1 SGDLS, CDR2 YYNGEE. CDR3 bases: TGTGCCAGCAGCGTAGGTGGGAGGGCGGGGGACACCGGGGAGCTGTTTTTT. Its protein product is CASSVGGRAGDTGELFF.

As for this clone: The sample has other DNA sequences that encode this CDR3 too. V is TRBV4-2 and J is TRBJ1-6, with D uncertain. V lost 0 bases, J lost 7 bases, and 10 bases lay in between. The CDR3 loop spans 15 amino acids. Germline assignment: CDR1 LGHNA and CDR2 YNFKEQ. The CDR3 DNA follows: TGTGCCAGCAGCCAAGACCCGGGGAAGAATTCACCCCTCCACTTT. It translates to CASSQDPGKNSPLHF.

The chain joins TRBV19 to TRBJ1-1; D gene unclear. Looked up from germline, CDR1 is LNHDA and CDR2 is SQIVND (reference sequence). The CDR3 sequence is 12 residues long. Trimming cost V 5 bases and J 4 bases, with 8 bases left between them. The CDR3 is CASSAYSTEAFF. The CDR3 DNA sequence: TGTGCCAGTAGTGCTTACAGCACTGAAGCTTTCTTT. Using reference TRBV19 and TRBJ1-1 for the parts outside the CDR3, the full variable domain is DGGITQSPKYLFRKEGQNVTLSCEQNLNHDAMYWYRQDPGQGLRLIYYSQIVNDFQKGDIAEGYSVSREKKESFPLTVTSAQKNPTAFYLCASSAYSTEAFFGQGTRLTVV.

V usage is TRBV10-1 and J usage is TRBJ1-1; TRBD1 agrees at 7 bases. Trimming cost V 7 bases and J 4 bases; bases outside gene matches: 9. Germline V lookup: CDR1 WNHNN, CDR2 SYGVQD (reference sequence). This CDR3 is built from 14 residues. The CDR3 is CASTAQGGSTEAFF. In DNA, the CDR3 is TGCGCCAGCACCGCTCAGGGGGGCTCCACTGAAGCTTTCTTT.

This chain joins TRBV10-3 and TRBJ1-2; no clear D gene. Germline-derived CDR1 and CDR2 are ENHRY and SYGVKD. The CDR3 is made up of 15 amino acids. The ends were cut back, 7 bases at V and 4 bases at J, with 19 bases in the middle. The chain's CDR3 is CAITPAGGRGYGYTF. The CDR3, as DNA: TGTGCCATCACCCCTGCGGGAGGCCGGGGCTATGGCTACACCTTC.

The gene calls are TRBV28 and TRBJ2-4; 10 nucleotides align to TRBD1. This CDR3 region has 15 residues. After removal of 4 bases from V and 8 bases from J, the junction contained 8 bases not matched to a gene. CDR1 MDHEN and CDR2 SYDVKM come from the germline V gene. CDR3 protein: CASSSPGQGRDIQYF. CDR3 nucleotides: TGTGCCAGCAGTTCCCCGGGACAGGGGCGCGACATTCAGTACTTC.

The chain uses TRBV7-2 and TRBJ1-1; TRBD1 agrees at 10 bases. CDR1 SGHTA and CDR2 FQGNSA come from the germline V gene. V shed 3 bases, J shed 0 bases, and the junction held 10 bases outside the gene matches. CDR3 length: 18 residues. The DNA for the CDR3 is TGTGCCAGCAGCTTCCCCAGGACAGGGGGAATGATGAACACTGAAGCTTTCTTT. It is translated as CASSFPRTGGMMNTEAFF. The entire variable domain, with the rest obtained from reference TRBV7-2 and TRBJ1-1, is as follows: GAGVSQSPSNKVTEKGKDVELRCDPISGHTALYWYRQSLGQGLEFLIYFQGNSAPDKSGLPSDRFSAERTGGSVSTLTIQRTQQEDSAVYLCASSFPRTGGMMNTEAFFGQGTRLTVV.

The chain is built from TRBV7-3 and TRBJ2-7, with 7 bases lining up with TRBD2. The length of the CDR3 is 17 residues. Trimming took 3 bases from V and 0 from J; bases not matched to a gene: 11. Germline V lookup: CDR1 SGHTA, CDR2 FQGTGA. CDR3 DNA sequence: TGTGCCAGCAGCTTTGGCCTAGGACTAGGGAGCTCCTACGAGCAGTACTTC. Amino acids: CASSFGLGLGSSYEQYF.

This sequence joins TRBV11-2 and TRBJ2-2; D is unclear. Germline V CDR1 and CDR2: SGHAT, FQNNGV. The V end lost 4 bases, the J end lost 5 bases, and 8 bases lay between the germline ends. The CDR3 consists of 13 residues. CDR3 loop: CASSSLETGELFF. CDR3 in DNA: TGTGCCAGCAGCTCGCTAGAGACCGGGGAGCTGTTTTTT.

The chain joins TRBV28 to TRBJ1-1; D call uncertain. The ends were cut back, 3 bases at V and 1 base at J, with 9 bases in the middle. CDR3 size: 14 residues. Germline V gives CDR1 MDHEN, CDR2 SYDVKM. CDR3 DNA sequence: TGTGCCAGCAGTTTTTTAAGAGAGAACACTGAAGCTTTCTTT. It specifies CASSFLRENTEAFF.

This chain joins TRBV27 and TRBJ1-1; possibly TRBD1 for D (5 bases). The germline V gene encodes CDR1 MNHEY and CDR2 SMNVEV (reference sequence). There are 14 residues in the CDR3. V was trimmed by 0 bases and J by 1 base, leaving 6 bases between them. CDR3 sequence reads: CASSLSTANTEAFF. CDR3 sequence (DNA): TGTGCCAGCAGTTTATCGACAGCGAACACTGAAGCTTTCTTT.

The rearrangement joins TRBV11-3 to TRBJ2-1; 13 bases map to TRBD2. Germline values: CDR1 SGHNT, CDR2 YENEEA. This CDR3 has 15 residues. The junction had 5 bases not matched to a gene; V was cut back by 6 bases and J by 6 bases. CDR3 region: CASSLGTSGTNEQFF. The CDR3 DNA is TGTGCCAGCAGTCTCGGGACTAGCGGGACCAATGAGCAGTTCTTC.

The rearrangement uses TRBV5-1 and TRBJ2-7, with D maybe TRBD2 (6 bases). The V gene's germline CDR1 is SGHRS and CDR2 YFSETQ. The CDR3 extends over 17 amino acids. The ends were cut back, 9 bases at V and 0 bases at J, with 25 bases in the middle. CDR3 nucleotides: TGCGCCACTGAGCCCGGGACTCAACCTGAAATCTCCTACGAGCAGTACTTC. Protein product: CATEPGTQPEISYEQYF.

CDR3 sequence (DNA): TGTGCCAGCAGCAGATTCCAAGGGGGGGGCACTGAAGCTTTCTTT. Its translation: CASSRFQGGGTEAFF. The V call is TRBV7-3, the J call TRBJ1-1; D possibly corresponds to TRBD1 (6 bases). The germline V and J ends were trimmed by 5 bases and 4 bases, with 17 bases remaining between them. Germline assignment: CDR1 SGHTA and CDR2 FQGTGA. The CDR3 contains 15 residues. The full variable domain, rest sourced from reference TRBV7-3 and TRBJ1-1, is GAGVSQTPSNKVTEKGKYVELRCDPISGHTALYWYRQSLGQGPEFLIYFQGTGAADDSGLPNDRFFAVRPEGSVSTLKIQRTERGDSAVYLCASSRFQGGGTEAFFGQGTRLTVV.

This clone appeared a single time. V usage is TRBV4-2 and J usage is TRBJ2-1, with TRBD1 matching over 7 bases. CDR1 LGHNA and CDR2 YNFKEQ come from the germline V gene. The CDR3 contains 16 residues. V was clipped by 4 bases and J by 4 bases; unmatched bases: 10. CDR3 bases: TGTGCCAGCAGCCCCGGACAGGTGGGGATATACAATGAGCAGTTCTTC. This translates into CASSPGQVGIYNEQFF.

The V gene is TRBV4-1, the J gene TRBJ2-1; maybe TRBD2 (5 bases). This CDR3 spans 20 amino acids. Germline values: CDR1 MGHRA, CDR2 YSYEKL. Trimming shortened V by 0 bases and J by 1 base, and 22 bases separated the two germline ends. CDR3 nucleotide sequence: TGCGCCAGCAGCCAAGAGAGGACGGGAACGGCCCGGTTGTCCTACAATGAGCAGTTCTTC. This translates into CASSQERTGTARLSYNEQFF.